This entry describes one T cell receptor (beta chain). The antigen is unknown. These data are taken from a study of cytomegalovirus exposure and HLA in healthy donors. Study-level findings and limits: Reportedly, cytomegalovirus status was diagnosed with high sensitivity and specificity. Some TCR beta chains (164 of them) were listed as cytomegalovirus-associated. Researchers reported that a few CMV-associated chains were confirmed in vitro as CMV antigen-specific. Several of the most significant clusters were apparently associated with common viral pathogens in a later analysis.

PCR used 60 Vbeta primers and 13 Jbeta primers. Produced via immunoSEQ multiplex PCR; TCRdb's table is partial and in-frame only. The data hold about 150,000 clones, with just over 75% observed a single time. Germline CDR1 is SGHRS and CDR2 is YFSETQ. V lost 4 bases, J lost 3 bases, and 10 bases stayed unmatched. CDR3 length equals 17 residues. This receptor was identified in a woman aged 25-40 years in good health and CMV-seropositive. The chain is built from TRBV5-1 and TRBJ1-3; 10 positions agree with TRBD1. Sample: PBMCs. Here the CDR3 DNA reads TGCGCCAGCAGCGGGGGGACAGGGGTCCTCAGTGGAAACACCATATATTTT. Protein product: CASSGGTGVLSGNTIYF.